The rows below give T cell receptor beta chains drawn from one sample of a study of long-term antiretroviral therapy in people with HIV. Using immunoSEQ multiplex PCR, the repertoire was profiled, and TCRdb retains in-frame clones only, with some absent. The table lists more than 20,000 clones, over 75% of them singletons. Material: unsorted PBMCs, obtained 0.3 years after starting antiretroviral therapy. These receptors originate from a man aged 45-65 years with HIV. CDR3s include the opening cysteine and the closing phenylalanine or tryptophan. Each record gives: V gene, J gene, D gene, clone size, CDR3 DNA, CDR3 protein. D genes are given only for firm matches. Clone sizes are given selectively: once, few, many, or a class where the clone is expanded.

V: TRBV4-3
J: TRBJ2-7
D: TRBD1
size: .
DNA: TGCGCCAGCAGCTTTTCAGGGGGCGAGCAGTACTTC
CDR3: CASSFSGGEQYF

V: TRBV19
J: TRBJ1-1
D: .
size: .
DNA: TGTGCCAGTAGTTTTCTACGGTTGAACACTGAAGCTTTCTTT
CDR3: CASSFLRLNTEAFF

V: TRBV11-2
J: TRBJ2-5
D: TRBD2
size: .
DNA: TGTGCCAGCAGCCATAACCGGGCGGGAGGCGGAGAGACCCAGTACTTC
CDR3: CASSHNRAGGGETQYF

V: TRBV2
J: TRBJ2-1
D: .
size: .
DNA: TGTGCCAGCAGGCCCACTATGGGGAGCTCCTACAATGAGCAGTTCTTC
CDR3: CASRPTMGSSYNEQFF

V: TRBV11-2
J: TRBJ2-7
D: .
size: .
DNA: TGTGCCAGCAGCTCTACGACGGGCTCCTACGAGCAGTACTTC
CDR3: CASSSTTGSYEQYF

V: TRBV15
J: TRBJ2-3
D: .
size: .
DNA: TGTGCCACCAGCAGGTTGACTGAAGCAGATACGCAGTATTTT
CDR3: CATSRLTEADTQYF

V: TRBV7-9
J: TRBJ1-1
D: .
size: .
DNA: TGTGCCAGCAGCTCCAGGTTGGTGGAAGCTTTCTTT
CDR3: CASSSRLVEAFF

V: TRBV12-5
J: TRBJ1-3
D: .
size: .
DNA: TGTGCTAGTGGTTTGGTTCTCCAGAGCTCTGGAAACACCATATATTTT
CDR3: CASGLVLQSSGNTIYF

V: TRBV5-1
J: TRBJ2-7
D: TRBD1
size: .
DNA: TGCGCCAGCAGCTTGGGGGACAGAGCCTACGAGCAGTACTTC
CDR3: CASSLGDRAYEQYF

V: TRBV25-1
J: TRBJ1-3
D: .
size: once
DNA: TGTGCCAGCAGTCCCCAGGGAGCGTCTCTGGGAAACACCATATATTTT
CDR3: CASSPQGASLGNTIYF

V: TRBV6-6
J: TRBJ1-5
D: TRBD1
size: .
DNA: TGTGCCAGCATCAAGGGACAGGGTTATCAGCCCCAGCATTTT
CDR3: CASIKGQGYQPQHF

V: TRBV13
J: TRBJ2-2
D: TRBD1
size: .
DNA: TGTGCCAGCAGCCAATTTGGGACAGGGAAGGAGGAGCTGTTTTTT
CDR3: CASSQFGTGKEELFF

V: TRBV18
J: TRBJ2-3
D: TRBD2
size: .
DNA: TGTGCCAGCTCGGCCGGGACTAGCGGAGATACGCAGTATTTT
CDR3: CASSAGTSGDTQYF

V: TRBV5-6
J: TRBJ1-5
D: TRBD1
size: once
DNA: TGTGCCAGCAGCTTGGCCCGGGACAGGGGGCTGAACAGCAATCAGCCCCAGCATTTT
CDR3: CASSLARDRGLNSNQPQHF

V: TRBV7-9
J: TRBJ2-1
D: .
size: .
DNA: TGTGCCAGCAGCTTGGGGACCCGAGACAATGAGCAGTTCTTC
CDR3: CASSLGTRDNEQFF

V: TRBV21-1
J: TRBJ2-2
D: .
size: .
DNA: TGTGCCAGCAGCAAACGCTACAGGTGGAACACCGGGGAGCTGTTTTTT
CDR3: CASSKRYRWNTGELFF

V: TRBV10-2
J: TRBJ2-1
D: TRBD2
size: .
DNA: TGCGCCAGCAGTGAGGGGAGAGCGGGACTCTACAATGAGCAGTTCTTC
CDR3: CASSEGRAGLYNEQFF

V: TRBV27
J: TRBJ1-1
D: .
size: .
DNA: TGTGCCAGCAGCCCCGGACAAAACACTGAAGCTTTCTTT
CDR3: CASSPGQNTEAFF

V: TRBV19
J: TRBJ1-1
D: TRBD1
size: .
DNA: TGTGCCAGTAGGAGACAGGGAAACACTGAAGCTTTCTTT
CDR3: CASRRQGNTEAFF

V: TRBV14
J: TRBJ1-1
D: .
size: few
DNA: TGTGCCAGCAGCCCTGGCAGGGATAGAGCTTTCTTT
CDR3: CASSPGRDRAFF

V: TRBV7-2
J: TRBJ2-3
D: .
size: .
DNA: TGTGCCAGCAGCCTAGCCCGGACAGATACGCAGTATTTT
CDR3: CASSLARTDTQYF

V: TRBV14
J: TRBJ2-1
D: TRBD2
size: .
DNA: TGTGCCAGCAGTGAGGGACTAGCGGGAGGCGACGTCCACAATGAGCAGTTCTTC
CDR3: CASSEGLAGGDVHNEQFF

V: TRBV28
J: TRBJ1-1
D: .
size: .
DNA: TGTGCCAGCAGTTTACAGGGGAGGACTGAAGCTTTCTTT
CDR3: CASSLQGRTEAFF

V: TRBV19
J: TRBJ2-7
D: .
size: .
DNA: TGTGCCAGTAGTCCGGGCCCCGGTGGGTCCTACGAGCAGTACTTC
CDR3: CASSPGPGGSYEQYF

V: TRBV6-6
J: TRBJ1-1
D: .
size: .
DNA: TGTGCCAGCAGTTACTCGGCCGAAGCTTTCTTT
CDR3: CASSYSAEAFF

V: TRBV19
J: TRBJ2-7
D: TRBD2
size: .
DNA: TGTGCCAGTAGTACCTGGACTAGCGGAGCCTCCTACGAGCAGTACTTC
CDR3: CASSTWTSGASYEQYF

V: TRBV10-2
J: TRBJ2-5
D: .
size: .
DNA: TGCGCCAGTGAAGGGCAAGAGACCCAGTACTTC
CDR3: CASEGQETQYF

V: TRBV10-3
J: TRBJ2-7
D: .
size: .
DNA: TGTGCCAGCCAGACAGGTTCCTACGAGCAGTACTTC
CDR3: CASQTGSYEQYF

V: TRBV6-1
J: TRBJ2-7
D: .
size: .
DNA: TGTGCCAGCAGTGAAAACCTGGGGGCCTACGAGCAGTACTTC
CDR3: CASSENLGAYEQYF

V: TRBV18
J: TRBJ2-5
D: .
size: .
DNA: TGTGCCACCTTCTTTGGGGAGAAGACCCAGTACTTC
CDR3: CATFFGEKTQYF

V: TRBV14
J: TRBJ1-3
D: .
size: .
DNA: TGTGCCAGCAGCCAAGTTGAACTCTCTGGAAACACCATATATTTT
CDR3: CASSQVELSGNTIYF

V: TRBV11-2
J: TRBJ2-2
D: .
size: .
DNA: TGTGCCAGCAGCTTAGGCCGGTATGCCGCCGGGGAGCTGTTTTTT
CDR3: CASSLGRYAAGELFF

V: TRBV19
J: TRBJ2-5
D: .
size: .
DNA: TGTGCCAGTAGTATGGGAGTCGTAGAGACCCAGTACTTC
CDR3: CASSMGVVETQYF

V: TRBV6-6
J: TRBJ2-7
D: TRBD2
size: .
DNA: TGTGCCAGCAGTCCCCCTGGGCTAGCGGTTACCTACGAGCAGTACTTC
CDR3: CASSPPGLAVTYEQYF

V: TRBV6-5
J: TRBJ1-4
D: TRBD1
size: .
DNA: TGTGCCAGCAGCTCAGGACAGGCGAGGGGGGGGAAACTGTTTTTT
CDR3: CASSSGQARGGKLFF

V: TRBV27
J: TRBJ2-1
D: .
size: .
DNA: TGTGCCAGCAGTTTATCCCCGGGAGCACTTTACAATGAGCAGTTCTTC
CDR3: CASSLSPGALYNEQFF

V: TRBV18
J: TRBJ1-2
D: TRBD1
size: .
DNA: TGTGCCAGCTCACCTATTCCGGGACAGGGGAAAATCCATGGCTACACCTTC
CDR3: CASSPIPGQGKIHGYTF

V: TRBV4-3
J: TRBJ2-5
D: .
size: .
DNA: TGCGCCAGCAGCCCCGAGACAGGGAGGGTCTGGGAGACCCAGTACTTC
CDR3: CASSPETGRVWETQYF

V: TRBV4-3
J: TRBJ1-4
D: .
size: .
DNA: TGCGCCAGCAGCCAAGATTCAGGGAGAATGCTGGGTGAAAAACTGTTTTTT
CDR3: CASSQDSGRMLGEKLFF

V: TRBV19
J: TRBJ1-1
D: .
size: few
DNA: TGTGCCAGTAGTATCAGGGTAGGAGCTTTCTTT
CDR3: CASSIRVGAFF

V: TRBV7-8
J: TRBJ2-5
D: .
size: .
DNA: TGTGCCAGCAGCTTAAACGACCGTGACCAGTACTTC
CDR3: CASSLNDRDQYF

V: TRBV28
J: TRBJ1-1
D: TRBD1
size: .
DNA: TGTGCCAGCAGTTTCGGGACAGGGTCTGAAGCTTTCTTT
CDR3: CASSFGTGSEAFF

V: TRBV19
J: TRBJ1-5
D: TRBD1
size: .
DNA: TGTGCCACCAACCCCAGGGGGCATCAGCCCCAGCATTTT
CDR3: CATNPRGHQPQHF

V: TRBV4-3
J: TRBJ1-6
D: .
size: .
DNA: TGCGCCAGCAGCCATTCGGAGGGCCTCCAGCGGCCCCTCCACTTT
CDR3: CASSHSEGLQRPLHF

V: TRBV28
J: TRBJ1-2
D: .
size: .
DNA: TGTGCCAGCAGTTTATTCACCGGCAGGGTCCATGGCTACACCTTC
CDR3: CASSLFTGRVHGYTF

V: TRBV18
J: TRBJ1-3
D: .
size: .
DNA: TGTGCCAGCTCACCGACGGTCTCTGGAAACACCATATATTTT
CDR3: CASSPTVSGNTIYF

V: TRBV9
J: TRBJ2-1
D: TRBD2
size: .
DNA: TGTGCCAGCAGCTCGGAGCTGACTAGCGGGAATGATGAGCAGTTCTTC
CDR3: CASSSELTSGNDEQFF

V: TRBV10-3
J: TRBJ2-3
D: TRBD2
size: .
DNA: TGTGCCATCAGTGGCCCAGAGAATAGCGGGGGGGCTGTTGCAGATACGCAGTATTTT
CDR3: CAISGPENSGGAVADTQYF

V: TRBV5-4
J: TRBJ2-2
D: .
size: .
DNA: TGTGCCAGCAGCTTGGCAGGGACGAACACCGGGGAGCTGTTTTTT
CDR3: CASSLAGTNTGELFF

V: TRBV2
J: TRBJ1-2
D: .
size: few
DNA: TGTGCCAGCAGTGAGAGTAGGACAGATAACTATGGCTACACCTTC
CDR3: CASSESRTDNYGYTF

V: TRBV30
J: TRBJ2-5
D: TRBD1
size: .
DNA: TGTGCCTGGAGTGTGACAGGGATGCAAGAGACCCAGTACTTC
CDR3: CAWSVTGMQETQYF

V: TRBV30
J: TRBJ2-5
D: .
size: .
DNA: TGTGCCTGGAGTGTATTATTAATGGGGTCGGAGGCCCAGTACTTC
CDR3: CAWSVLLMGSEAQYF

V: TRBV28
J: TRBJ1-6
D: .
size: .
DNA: TGTGCCAGCCACGAGGGACGTTATAATTCACCCCTCCACTTT
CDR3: CASHEGRYNSPLHF

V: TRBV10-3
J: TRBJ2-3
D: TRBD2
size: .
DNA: TGTGCCATCAGCTCTCCCTGGGGCAACCAAGCGGGGGTAAATGTCCCTACAGATACGCAGTATTTT
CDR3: CAISSPWGNQAGVNVPTDTQYF

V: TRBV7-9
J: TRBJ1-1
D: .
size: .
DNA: TGTGCCAGCTCGTGGAGTGTTGGTACTGAAGCTTTCTTT
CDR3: CASSWSVGTEAFF